The 2 T cell receptor beta chains listed next were all sequenced from one sample in a study of tumor-infiltrating lymphocytes in primary liver carcinoma. Starting from 500 ng of total RNA, TCR beta cDNA was produced with a primer in the constant region. Three nested multiplex PCR rounds, a slightly modified ARM-PCR, produced the libraries for TCR beta. The first two PCR rounds, approximately 10 cycles each, used TRBV1-TRBV30 forward primers and a C-beta reverse primer. Via MiXCR, TCRdb re-called the multiplex PCR reads, giving one row per CDR3 protein. Of some 22,000 distinct CDR3 sequences listed, roughly three quarters were seen once; the top ten hold about 32%. Investigators took RNA and DNA out together from roughly 21-30 mg of unsorted bulk tissue. The sample was liver tumor tissue from sampling region 5. Regarding subset: tumor region T5, tumor centre. These receptors were taken from a woman in her thirties with primary liver carcinoma and hepatitis B virus infection.

The rearrangement joins TRBV11-1 to TRBJ2-2, with 7 bases fitting TRBD2. The CDR3 loop spans 16 amino acids. The V gene end was trimmed by 5 bases and the J gene end by 8 bases; junction bases not matched to a gene: 14. The germline CDR1 and CDR2 sequences are SGHAT and FQDESV (reference sequence). CDR3: CASSKVMAGVTGELFF. As DNA, the CDR3 is TGTGCCAGCAGCAAGGTTATGGCGGGAGTGACGGGGGAGCTGTTTTTT.

For this clonotype: A read error may explain this, as a much larger clone is one base away. Because it lacks the conserved phenylalanine or tryptophan at the end, this CDR3 is likely a read error. The chain couples TRBV2 to TRBJ2-6; D may be TRBD2 (5 bases). Germline V gene lookup returns CDR1 SNHLY and CDR2 FYNNEI. This CDR3 comprises 15 residues. Trimming removed 2 bases at V and 3 bases at J, with 8 bases between. CDR3 sequence (DNA): TGTGCCAGCAGTGAAACACGGGGTGGGGCCAACGTCCTGACTTCC. It specifies CASSETRGGANVLTS.